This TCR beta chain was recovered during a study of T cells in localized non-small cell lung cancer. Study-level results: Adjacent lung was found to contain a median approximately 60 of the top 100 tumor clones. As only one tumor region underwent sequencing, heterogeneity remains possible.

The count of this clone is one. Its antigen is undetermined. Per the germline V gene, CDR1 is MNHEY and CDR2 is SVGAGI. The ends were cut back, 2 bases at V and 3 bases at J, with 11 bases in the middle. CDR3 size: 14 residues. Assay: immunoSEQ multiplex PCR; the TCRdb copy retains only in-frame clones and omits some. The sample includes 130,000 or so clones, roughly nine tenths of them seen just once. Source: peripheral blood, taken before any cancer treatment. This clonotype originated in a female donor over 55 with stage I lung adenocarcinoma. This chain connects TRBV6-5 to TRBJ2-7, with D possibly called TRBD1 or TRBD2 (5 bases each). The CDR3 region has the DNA TGTGCCAGCAGTTACCTGGGGGTTGTCTACGAGCAGTACTTC. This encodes CASSYLGVVYEQYF.